A selection of T cell receptor beta chains follows, all from one sample in a study of blood T cell repertoires in COVID-19. Produced via immunoSEQ multiplex PCR; TCRdb's table is partial and in-frame only. The data contain approximately 280,000 clones, roughly 89% of them singletons. Source material: PBMCs or T cells enriched from blood (not recorded which). The source of these receptors is a woman aged 55-69 years who had recovered from COVID-19. Each CDR3 is given with its conserved first and last residue. A D gene is named only where the DNA matches it firmly. Not all rows give a size; the values are once, few, many and, for expanded clones, a class.

D gene	V gene	J gene	clone size	CDR3 length	CDR3 DNA	CDR3 protein
.	TRBV2	TRBJ2-2	once	15	TGTGCCAGCACCATAGTGGGCGCGAACACCGGGGAGCTGTTTTTT	CASTIVGANTGELFF
TRBD1	TRBV19	TRBJ1-2	.	15	TGTGCCAGTAGTATGCAGGACAGGGGGATCTATGGCTACACCTTC	CASSMQDRGIYGYTF
.	TRBV5-1	TRBJ1-1	.	13	TGCGCCAGCAGCTTGGTGCGGAACACTGAAGCTTTCTTT	CASSLVRNTEAFF
.	TRBV10-3	TRBJ1-3	.	15	TGTGCCATCAGTCCCCAGGGGAACTCTGGAAACACCATATATTTT	CAISPQGNSGNTIYF
TRBD2	TRBV6-1	TRBJ2-1	.	15	TGTGCCAGCAGTGAACTGGCGGGAGGGTACAATGAGCAGTTCTTC	CASSELAGGYNEQFF
TRBD1	TRBV18	TRBJ1-2	.	13	TGTGCCAGCTCACCGGGACAGAACTATGGCTACACCTTC	CASSPGQNYGYTF
.	TRBV7-3	TRBJ1-6	.	15	TGTGCCAGCAGCTTAATCGGGAAGGGTAATTCACCCCTCCACTTT	CASSLIGKGNSPLHF
.	TRBV24-1	TRBJ2-5	.	15	TGTGCCACCAGTGACTCCCGCGGATACCAAGAGACCCAGTACTTC	CATSDSRGYQETQYF
.	TRBV7-9	TRBJ2-7	.	12	TGTGCCAGCAGCTTCCTAGGATACGAGCAGTACTTC	CASSFLGYEQYF
.	TRBV3-1/TRBV3-2	TRBJ1-1	.	13	TGTGCCAGCAGCCAAGCCAGGGTTGCTGAAGCTTTCTTT	CASSQARVAEAFF
.	TRBV30	TRBJ2-5	.	14	TGTGCCTGGAGTAGGGGCGCGGTCCAAGAGACCCAGTACTTC	CAWSRGAVQETQYF
.	TRBV2	TRBJ2-3	.	14	TGTGCCAGTTACCGGGGTCCGAGGGCAGATACGCAGTATTTT	CASYRGPRADTQYF
.	TRBV28	TRBJ1-5	.	17	TGTGCCAGCAGTCCCCGCTCCGGGGATTATAGCAATCAGCCCCAGCATTTT	CASSPRSGDYSNQPQHF
.	TRBV27	TRBJ1-2	.	14	TGTGCCAGCAGTCCGATATCCCACATGAATGGCTACACCTTC	CASSPISHMNGYTF
.	TRBV28	TRBJ2-5	once	14	TGTGCCAGCATCGCAGGGAACCGACAAGAGACCCAGTACTTC	CASIAGNRQETQYF
TRBD1	TRBV5-1	TRBJ2-7	.	15	TGCGCCAGCAATATGGGGGACAGGGCTTACAACGAGCAGTACTTC	CASNMGDRAYNEQYF
TRBD1	TRBV29-1	TRBJ1-4	.	14	TGCAGCGTTGACTGGGGACAGGGAGACGAAAAACTGTTTTTT	CSVDWGQGDEKLFF
.	TRBV28	TRBJ1-1	.	13	TGTGCCAGCAGTTCGGGACAGAACACTGAAGCTTTCTTT	CASSSGQNTEAFF
TRBD1	TRBV3-1/TRBV3-2	TRBJ2-5	.	14	TGTGCCAGCAGCGCCACAGGGGGCGGAGAGACCCAGTACTTC	CASSATGGGETQYF
.	TRBV18	TRBJ1-4	.	13	TGTGCCAGCTCACCACCGGTCGAGGAAAAACTGTTTTTT	CASSPPVEEKLFF
.	TRBV5-1	TRBJ1-5	.	15	TGCGCCAGCAGCCCACAGGGAGCAGGCAATCAGCCCCAGCATTTT	CASSPQGAGNQPQHF
.	TRBV5-1	TRBJ2-5	.	15	TGCGCCAGCAGCTTGGCCGGGTCCTCGACGGAGACCCAGTACTTC	CASSLAGSSTETQYF
TRBD1	TRBV30	TRBJ1-2	.	14	TGTGCCTGGAGTGTAACAGGGGGGTCCTCTGGCTACACCTTC	CAWSVTGGSSGYTF
.	TRBV27	TRBJ1-1	.	15	TGTGCCAGCAGTCCGTACACGGAGTGGAACACTGAAGCTTTCTTT	CASSPYTEWNTEAFF
TRBD2	TRBV5-1	TRBJ2-1	few	15	TGCGCCAGCAGCTTACTAGCGGGGGTCAGCAATGAGCAGTTCTTC	CASSLLAGVSNEQFF
.	TRBV28	TRBJ1-5	.	12	TGTGCCACCGCGGAACTCAATCAGCCCCAGCATTTT	CATAELNQPQHF
.	TRBV10-2	TRBJ2-2	few	13	TGCGCCAGCAGGGCTCAGAACACCGGGGAGCTGTTTTTT	CASRAQNTGELFF
TRBD1	TRBV30	TRBJ1-1	.	10	TGTGCCTGGGGGGACAGGGTAGCTTTCTTT	CAWGDRVAFF
TRBD1	TRBV4-1	TRBJ2-3	.	15	TGCGCCAGCAGCCAAGGGACAGGGGACTCCTATACGCAGTATTTT	CASSQGTGDSYTQYF
.	TRBV5-1	TRBJ2-2	.	14	TGCGCCAGCAGCTTGGTCGTGGGAGCCGGGGAGCTGTTTTTT	CASSLVVGAGELFF
.	TRBV30	TRBJ2-7	once	11	TGTGCCTGGAGAAGGGGCGGCGAGCAGTACTTC	CAWRRGGEQYF
.	TRBV7-9	TRBJ2-7	.	19	TGTGCCAGCAGCTCGTCTTTCAGGAATACAAACTCCATGGACTACGAGCAGTACTTC	CASSSSFRNTNSMDYEQYF
.	TRBV28	TRBJ2-7	.	14	TGTGCCAGCAGAACCCCAGGATTTACCAACGAGCAGTACTTC	CASRTPGFTNEQYF
.	TRBV20-1	TRBJ2-5	.	15	TGCAGTGCCAGTCTGGCGGGGGCCAACCAAGAGACCCAGTACTTC	CSASLAGANQETQYF
.	TRBV5-1	TRBJ2-1	.	14	TGCGCCAGCAGCTTCGCACTAGCTAAAGATGAGCAGTTCTTC	CASSFALAKDEQFF